This T cell receptor (beta chain) was identified during a study of blood T cell repertoires in COVID-19. For the study at large: Specimens from acute and convalescent COVID-19 originated in the United States, Italy and Spain. Sample material is recorded as cDNA or gDNA derived from T cells, B-cell-depleted T cells, or PBMCs.

The CDR3 spans 15 residues. In germline, CDR1 is SGHRS, CDR2 YFSETQ. V lost 2 bases, J lost 10 bases, and 8 bases stayed unmatched. In the source study's methods: Amplification of reference gene primers provided the estimated nucleated cell counts. The protocol was immunoSEQ multiplex PCR, while the TCRdb copy is restricted to in-frame clones and leaves out a portion. V, J and clone size reflect that table, while D and trimming were determined from the DNA. The sample records about 230,000 clones, roughly 85% being singletons. Sequenced sample: peripheral blood. The genes are TRBV5-1 and TRBJ1-6; 8 bases are a match to TRBD1. This receptor was obtained from a man aged 35 to 55 with acute or convalescent COVID-19. CDR3 protein: CASSLRGTGESPLHF. CDR3 in DNA: TGCGCCAGCAGCTTAAGAGGGACAGGAGAATCACCCCTCCACTTT.